These 19 T cell receptor beta chains were all obtained from the same sample, sequenced in a study of T cells in women clearing cervical HPV infection (dated by TCRdb to 2016 to 2018). The library was built by means of the immunoSEQ multiplex PCR assay. TCRdb stores this immuneACCESS table with in-frame sequences only. Part of the clones is absent; in the studies checked, under half of the shortfall reflects unresolved V genes, and no reason is known for the rest. The sample's own table lists just under 35,000 clones. Roughly 1.6% of the sample is in the top ten clones. The sequencing sample was made of blood buffy coat. All receptors derive from a woman between 18 and 75 years old with a cervical HPV16 infection that either progressed to CIN3+ or cleared (not recorded which).

A note on this clone: The CDR3 end falls 3 residues outside the read, so it is completed with the germline J gene. The chain employs TRBV28 and TRBJ1-2; D call uncertain. V gave up 6 bases and J gave up 3 bases, with 11 bases separating them. The CDR3 has 13 residues. The germline V gene encodes CDR1 MDHEN and CDR2 SYDVKM. The CDR3: CASSSTDDYGYTF. The part of the CDR3 DNA that was read is TGTGCCAGCAGCTCTACAGATGACTATGGC.

Turning to this clone: The read gets to within 3 residues of the CDR3 end, and the germline J gene fills in the rest. V and J are TRBV6-2 or TRBV6-3 and TRBJ2-3; 11 positions match TRBD2. This CDR3 is 15 amino acids long. Germline assignment: CDR1 MNHEY and CDR2 SVGEGT. The chain's CDR3 is CASSFSGGAGETQYF. The DNA read from the CDR3 is TGTGCCAGCAGTTTTAGCGGGGGGGCTGGAGAGACG.

Points on this clone: The read stops 3 residues short of the end of the CDR3; the missing end is completed from the germline J gene. The J gene is TRBJ1-2, the V gene TRBV30; TRBD1 matches at 7 bases. CDR1 and CDR2 (germline): GTSNPN, SVGIG (reference sequence). This CDR3 spans 12 amino acids. CDR3 in amino acids: CAWSGQGRLYTF. The sequenced part of the CDR3 DNA is TGTGCCTGGAGTGGACAGGGTCGACTC.

A remark on this clone: The read is 3 residues too short to cover the CDR3 end, so that end is filled in from the germline J gene. The chain is built from TRBV6-4 and TRBJ1-4; D is possibly TRBD1 (6 bases). The CDR3 has 14 amino acids. Germline CDR1 MRHNA, CDR2 SNTAGT. This CDR3 reads CASSKDRSNSPLFF. The DNA read from the CDR3 is TGTGCCAGCAGTAAAGACAGGAGTAATTCACCA.

About this clone itself: The read ends 3 residues early relative to the CDR3; the germline J gene fills the gap. The chain employs TRBV7-9 and TRBJ2-3; the D gene is possibly TRBD2 (5 bases). Trimming stripped 7 bases from V and 4 bases from J, with 12 bases between. The CDR3 consists of 13 residues. Germline CDR1 and CDR2: SEHNR and FQNEAQ (reference sequence). CDR3 amino acids: CASNRSGADTQYF. CDR3 DNA, as far as it was read: TGTGCCAGCAACCGATCCGGGGCAGATACG. Full variable domain (remainder filled in from reference TRBV7-9 and TRBJ2-3): DTGVSQNPRHKITKRGQNVTFRCDPISEHNRLYWYRQTLGQGPEFLTYFQNEAQLEKSRLLSDRFSAERPKGSFSTLEIQRTEQGDSAMYLCASNRSGADTQYFGPGTRLTVL.

With regard to this clone: Sequencing ends 3 residues short of the CDR3 end; the germline J gene provides the rest. This chain joins TRBV2 and TRBJ2-5; TRBD2 matches at 14 bases. V gave up 7 bases and J gave up 2 bases; unmatched junction bases: 9. The CDR3 consists of 17 residues. Germline CDR1 reads SNHLY; CDR2 reads FYNNEI. Incomplete CDR3 DNA: TGTGCCAGCAAGGGACTAGCGGGGGTCCCCGAGCAAGAGACC. Its translation: CASKGLAGVPEQET. The full CDR3 sequence reads CASKGLAGVPEQETQYF. The complete variable domain, with remaining parts taken from reference TRBV2 and TRBJ2-5, reads EPEVTQTPSHQVTQMGQEVILRCVPISNHLYFYWYRQILGQKVEFLVSFYNNEISEKSEIFDDQFSVERPDGSNFTLKIRSTKLEDSAMYFCASKGLAGVPEQETQYFGPGTRLLVL.

A note on this clone: The read comes to an end 3 residues before the CDR3 does, leaving the germline J gene to fill in the end. The gene calls are TRBV5-4 and TRBJ1-4; TRBD1 agrees at 7 bases. Germline V gives CDR1 SGHNT, CDR2 YYREEE (reference sequence). The CDR3 contains 14 residues. Trimming removed 6 bases from V and 8 bases from J; junction bases left unmatched: 10. CDR3 region: CASNTRDSGEKLFF. The CDR3 DNA, read in part, is TGTGCCAGCAATACCCGGGACAGCGGAGAAAAA. Drawing the rest from reference TRBV5-4 and TRBJ1-4, the complete variable domain is ETGVTQSPTHLIKTRGQQVTLRCSSQSGHNTVSWYQQALGQGPQFIFQYYREEENGRGNFPPRFSGLQFPNYSSELNVNALELDDSALYLCASNTRDSGEKLFFGSGTQLSVL.

About this clone itself: The read ends 3 residues before the CDR3 terminus; that terminus is restored from the germline J gene. The chain carries TRBV7-8 and TRBJ2-1; 13 bases map to TRBD2. Germline V gives CDR1 SGHVS, CDR2 FQNEAQ. V was clipped by 5 bases and J by 6 bases; unmatched bases: 4. The CDR3 is 15 residues long. The CDR3 protein is CASSQGLAGVNEQFF. CDR3 DNA (partial): TGTGCCAGCAGCCAAGGACTAGCGGGAGTCAATGAG. The variable domain in full, completed from reference TRBV7-8 and TRBJ2-1, reads GAGVSQSPRYKVAKRGQDVALRCDPISGHVSLFWYQQALGQGPEFLTYFQNEAQLDKSGLPSDRFFAERPEGSVSTLKIQRTQQEDSAVYLCASSQGLAGVNEQFFGPGTRLTVL.

To note about this clone: The DNA ends 3 residues before the CDR3 does, and the rest of the CDR3 is filled in from the germline J gene. This rearrangement joins TRBV2 to TRBJ2-3; 8 nucleotides align to TRBD1. The CDR3 is 14 amino acids. The germline V gene encodes CDR1 SNHLY and CDR2 FYNNEI. CDR3 residues: CASSGDRGNQPQYF. CDR3 bases read: TGTGCCAGCAGTGGAGACAGGGGCAATCAGCCG.

Turning to this clone: Read coverage stops 3 residues before the CDR3 terminus; the germline J gene supplies the remainder. This chain links TRBV28 with TRBJ1-2; D might be TRBD1 (5 bases). Germline V gene sequence: CDR1 MDHEN, CDR2 SYDVKM. The CDR3 is 15 amino acids. Trimming left V 3 bases short and J 6 bases short, with 17 bases between. CDR3 bases read: TGTGCCAGCAGTTTTGGGATCGGTGGGGGGGATGGC. Protein: CASSFGIGGGDG. The full CDR3 protein reads CASSFGIGGGDGYTF.

Worth noting for this clone: Coverage ceases 3 residues before the CDR3 finishes, and the germline J gene fills in the end. This rearrangement joins TRBV20-1 to TRBJ1-1, with 12 bases aligning to TRBD1. In germline, CDR1 is DFQATT, CDR2 SNEGSKA (reference sequence). V dropped 5 bases and J dropped 3; count of bases not matched to a gene: 4. This CDR3 comprises 14 residues. The part of the CDR3 DNA that was read is TGCAGTGCTGGGACAGGGGGCTTGTACACTGAA. Translating gives CSAGTGGLYTE. The whole CDR3 protein is CSAGTGGLYTEAFF.

Details on this clone: Read sequence stops 3 residues before the CDR3 end, and the germline J gene provides the missing end. The V call is TRBV19, the J call TRBJ1-4; a possible D gene is TRBD1 (5 bases). Germline values: CDR1 LNHDA, CDR2 SQIVND (reference sequence). The CDR3 totals 13 residues. The sequenced part of the CDR3 DNA is TGTGCCAGTAGTGTCTCTGGGGCCAACGTA. The encoded protein is CASSVSGANV. In full, the CDR3 reads CASSVSGANVLFF.

A word on this clone: Coverage ceases 3 residues before the CDR3 finishes, and the germline J gene fills in the end. V is TRBV28 and J is TRBJ2-7; 7 bases align to TRBD1. Germline loops: CDR1 MDHEN, CDR2 SYDVKM. With V trimmed by 7 bases and J by 0 bases, 9 bases remained unmatched. The CDR3 has 15 amino acids. CDR3 region: CASTSAGGNSYEQYF. The covered CDR3 bases are TGTGCCAGCACATCGGCAGGGGGAAACTCCTACGAG.

On this clone: Coverage ceases 3 residues before the CDR3 finishes, and the germline J gene fills in the end. The genes are TRBV2 and TRBJ2-5, with D maybe TRBD1 (5 bases). The CDR3 sequence is 16 residues long. Germline V CDR1 and CDR2: SNHLY, FYNNEI. Deletions cut 2 bases from V and 1 base from J, with 14 bases between. The sequenced CDR3 bases are TGTGCCAGCAGTGAACTCACAGGTGGCCCCCAAGAGACC. This gives the protein CASSELTGGPQET. In full, the CDR3 is CASSELTGGPQETQYF.

On this clone: Read sequence stops 3 residues before the CDR3 end, and the germline J gene provides the missing end. This sequence joins TRBV6-4 and TRBJ2-7; 10 bases match TRBD2. This CDR3 has 17 amino acids. Trimming took 2 bases from V and 0 from J; bases not matched to a gene: 7. The germline V gene has CDR1 MRHNA and CDR2 SNTAGT. Here the CDR3 reads CASSDATSGTRSYEQYF. The CDR3 DNA, read in part, is TGTGCCAGCAGTGACGCCACTAGCGGGACGCGCTCCTACGAG.

A word on this clone: The read ends 3 residues early relative to the CDR3; the germline J gene fills the gap. The chain recombines TRBV18 with TRBJ1-1, with D possibly TRBD1 on 5 matching bases. This CDR3 contains 15 residues. The V gene's germline CDR1 is KGHSH and CDR2 LQKENI. V dropped 5 bases and J dropped 1 base, with 14 bases sitting between them. CDR3 sequence: CASSIGGDRNTEAFF. The DNA read from the CDR3 is TGTGCCAGCTCAATCGGGGGGGACCGGAACACTGAA.

Of note for this clone: With the read ending 3 residues before the CDR3 end, the germline J gene is used to fill in that end. The rearrangement uses TRBV12-3 or TRBV12-4 and TRBJ2-2; D is perhaps TRBD2 (5 bases). The CDR3 loop spans 12 amino acids. Trimming cost V 6 bases and J 7 bases, with 9 bases left between them. The CDR3 is CASSNEGGELFF. The sequenced CDR3 bases are TGTGCCAGCAGCAACGAGGGCGGGGAG.

Comment on this clone: The read stops 3 residues short of the end of the CDR3; the missing end is completed from the germline J gene. This chain joins TRBV5-1 and TRBJ2-3; 8 positions match TRBD1. Germline CDR1 SGHRS, CDR2 YFSETQ. V lost 4 bases, J lost 4 bases, and 17 bases stayed unmatched. The CDR3 is made up of 18 amino acids. CDR3 sequence reads: CASSLSHRQGKNPDTQYF. The CDR3 bases that were read are TGCGCCAGCAGCCTCTCCCACCGACAGGGGAAGAATCCAGATACG.

Comment on this clone: Read coverage stops 3 residues before the CDR3 terminus; the germline J gene supplies the remainder. The rearrangement uses TRBV7-1 and TRBJ2-5; 13 positions agree with TRBD2. TRBV7-1 is noted as an ORF with a role that remains uncertain. The CDR3 runs 19 residues. The CDR3 is CASSSVLAGGPRGTDTQYF. CDR3 bases read: TGTGCCAGCAGCTCGGTACTAGCGGGGGGGCCGAGGGGCACAGATACC.